This T cell receptor (beta chain) is from a study of shared clonotypes between healthy human individuals. The CDR3 has 20 residues. Trimming took 2 bases from V and 3 from J; bases not matched to a gene: 19. CDR1 is SGHRS and CDR2 is YFSETQ in the germline V gene. Profiled with immunoSEQ multiplex PCR; TCRdb holds only in-frame clones, not every one. The table includes about 380,000 clones, 96% detected once. The rearrangement uses TRBV5-1 and TRBJ1-1; TRBD1 agrees at 10 bases. The sample consisted of memory CD8+ T cells sorted from blood. Subset specified: CD45RO+ cells pooled with CCR7-negative TemRA cells. The source of this sequence is a man aged 30 to 39 in good health. The CDR3 is CASSFGDRGKMGSEDTEAFF. The CDR3 region has the DNA TGCGCCAGCAGCTTTGGGGACAGGGGAAAAATGGGTAGTGAGGACACTGAAGCTTTCTTT.